This T cell receptor beta chain was sequenced during a study of shared clonotypes between healthy human individuals. The overall study: Aged between 18 and 49, the donors were a couple of women and a few men.

Method: immunoSEQ multiplex PCR; TCRdb's copy keeps in-frame clones and lacks some. The sample has around 2.5 million clones, roughly 93% seen once. There were only Caucasian adults among the donors, and all lived in Nashville, Tennessee. Trimming took 2 bases from V and 7 from J; bases not matched to a gene: 10. This CDR3 contains 16 residues. Per germline, CDR1 MDHEN and CDR2 SYDVKM. The sample taken for sequencing was naive CD4+ T cells from PBMCs. Sample subset: CD45RA+ positively selected. The V and J genes are TRBV28 and TRBJ1-5; 8 nucleotides line up with TRBD1. The TCR originated in a man younger than 35 in good health. Some clones in this sample may be carry-over from other donors' samples. For the CDR3, the DNA is TGTGCCAGCAGTTTAGTTGCAGGGGGCAGGGGACAGCCCCAGCATTTT. Translated, it gives CASSLVAGGRGQPQHF.